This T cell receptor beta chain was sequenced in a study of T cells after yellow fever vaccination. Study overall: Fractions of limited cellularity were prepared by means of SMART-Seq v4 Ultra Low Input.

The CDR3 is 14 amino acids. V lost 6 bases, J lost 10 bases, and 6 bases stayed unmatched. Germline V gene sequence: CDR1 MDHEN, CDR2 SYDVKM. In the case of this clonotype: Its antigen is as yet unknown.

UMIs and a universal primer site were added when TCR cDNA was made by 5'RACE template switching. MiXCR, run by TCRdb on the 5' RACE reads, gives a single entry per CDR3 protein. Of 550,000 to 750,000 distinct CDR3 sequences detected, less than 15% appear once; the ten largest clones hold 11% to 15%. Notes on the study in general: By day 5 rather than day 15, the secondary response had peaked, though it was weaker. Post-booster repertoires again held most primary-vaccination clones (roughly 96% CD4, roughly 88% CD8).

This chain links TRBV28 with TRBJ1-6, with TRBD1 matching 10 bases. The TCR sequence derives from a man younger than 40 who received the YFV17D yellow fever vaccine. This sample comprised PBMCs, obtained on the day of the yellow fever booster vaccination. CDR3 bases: TGTGCCAGCAGGAGGGGACAGGGGCGATCACCCCTCCACTTT. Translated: CASRRGQGRSPLHF.